The clone carrying this T cell receptor beta chain was counted at least ten times. V was shortened by 4 bases and J by 0 bases, with 16 bases between the two germline ends. The CDR3 runs to 18 residues. The germline V gene has CDR1 WSHSY and CDR2 SAAADI. This entry belongs to a study of blood T cells in healthy people across ages. PCR was performed a second time for about 6 to 12 cycles using a sample-barcoded 5' primer and a J-beta primer mix. Each cDNA molecule, via a template-switch adaptor with 12 random nucleotides, was tagged. From the 5' RACE reads, TCRdb called clonotypes with MiXCR, one entry per CDR3 protein. The sample records 850,000 or so distinct CDR3 sequences, around 28% being singletons.

The sample taken for sequencing was blood. The chain recombines TRBV10-2 with TRBJ2-6; TRBD1 is a possible D gene (6 bases). This TCR was recovered from a woman older than 75 in good health. The CDR3 is CASSGTGTKFSGANVLTF. In nucleotides, the CDR3 is TGCGCCAGCAGTGGCACAGGGACCAAGTTCTCTGGGGCCAACGTCCTGACTTTC.